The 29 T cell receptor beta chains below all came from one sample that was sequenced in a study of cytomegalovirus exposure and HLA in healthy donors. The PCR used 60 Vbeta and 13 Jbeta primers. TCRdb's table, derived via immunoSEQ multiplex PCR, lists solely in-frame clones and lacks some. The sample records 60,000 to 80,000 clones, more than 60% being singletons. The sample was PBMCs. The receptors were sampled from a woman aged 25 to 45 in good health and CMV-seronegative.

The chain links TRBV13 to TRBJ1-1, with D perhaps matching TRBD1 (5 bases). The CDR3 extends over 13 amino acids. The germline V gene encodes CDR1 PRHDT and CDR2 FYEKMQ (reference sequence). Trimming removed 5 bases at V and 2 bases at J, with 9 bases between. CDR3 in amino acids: CASSLRGNTEAFF. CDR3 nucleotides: TGTGCCAGCAGCCTAAGGGGCAACACTGAAGCTTTCTTT.

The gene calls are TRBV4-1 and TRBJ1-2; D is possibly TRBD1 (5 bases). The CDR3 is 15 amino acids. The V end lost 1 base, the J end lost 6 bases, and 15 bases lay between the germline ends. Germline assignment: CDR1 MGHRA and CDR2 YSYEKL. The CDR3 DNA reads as TGCGCCAGCAGCCAAGGAGCAGGGTTGTGGGATGGCTACACCTTC. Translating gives CASSQGAGLWDGYTF.

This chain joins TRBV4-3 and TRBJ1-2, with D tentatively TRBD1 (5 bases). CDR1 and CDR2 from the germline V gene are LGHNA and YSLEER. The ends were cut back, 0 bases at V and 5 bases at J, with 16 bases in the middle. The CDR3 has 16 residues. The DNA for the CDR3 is TGCGCCAGCAGCCAAGATCGGCAGGGAGGATCGTATGGCTACACCTTC. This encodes CASSQDRQGGSYGYTF.

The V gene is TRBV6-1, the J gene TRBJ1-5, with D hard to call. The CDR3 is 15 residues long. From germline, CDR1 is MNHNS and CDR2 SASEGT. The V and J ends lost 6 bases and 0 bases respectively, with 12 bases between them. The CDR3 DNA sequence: TGTGCCAGCAGACTCACAGTTAATAGCAATCAGCCCCAGCATTTT. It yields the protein CASRLTVNSNQPQHF.

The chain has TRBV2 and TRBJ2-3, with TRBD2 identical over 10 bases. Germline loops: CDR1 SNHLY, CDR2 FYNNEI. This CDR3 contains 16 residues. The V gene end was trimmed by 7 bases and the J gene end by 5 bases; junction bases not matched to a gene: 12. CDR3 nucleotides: TGTGCCAGCACCGATCCCAGCGGGAGGGGGGAAGATACGCAGTATTTT. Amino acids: CASTDPSGRGEDTQYF. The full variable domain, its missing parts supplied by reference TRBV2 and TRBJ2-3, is EPEVTQTPSHQVTQMGQEVILRCVPISNHLYFYWYRQILGQKVEFLVSFYNNEISEKSEIFDDQFSVERPDGSNFTLKIRSTKLEDSAMYFCASTDPSGRGEDTQYFGPGTRLTVL.

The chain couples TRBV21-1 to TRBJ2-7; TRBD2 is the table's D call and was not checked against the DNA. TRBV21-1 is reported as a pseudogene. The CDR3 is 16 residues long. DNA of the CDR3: TGTGCCAGCAGCAAAGGTAGTAGCGCGAGCTCCTACGAGCAGTACGTC. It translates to CASSKGSSASSYEQYV.

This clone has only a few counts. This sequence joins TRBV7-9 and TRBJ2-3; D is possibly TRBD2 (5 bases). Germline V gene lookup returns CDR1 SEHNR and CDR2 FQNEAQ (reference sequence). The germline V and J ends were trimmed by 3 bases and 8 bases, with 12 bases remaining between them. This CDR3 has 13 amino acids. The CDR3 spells CASSLLEEGTQYF. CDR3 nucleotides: TGTGCCAGCAGCTTGCTGGAGGAAGGTACGCAGTATTTT. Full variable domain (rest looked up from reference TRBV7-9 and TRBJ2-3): DTGVSQNPRHKITKRGQNVTFRCDPISEHNRLYWYRQTLGQGPEFLTYFQNEAQLEKSRLLSDRFSAERPKGSFSTLEIQRTEQGDSAMYLCASSLLEEGTQYFGPGTRLTVL.

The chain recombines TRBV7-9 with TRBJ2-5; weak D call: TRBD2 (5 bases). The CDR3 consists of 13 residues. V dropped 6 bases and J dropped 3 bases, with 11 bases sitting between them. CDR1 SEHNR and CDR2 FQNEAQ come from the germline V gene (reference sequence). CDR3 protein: CASRVSGEETQYF. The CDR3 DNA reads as TGTGCCAGCAGGGTCAGCGGAGAAGAGACCCAGTACTTC. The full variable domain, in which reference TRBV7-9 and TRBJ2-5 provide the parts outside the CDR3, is DTGVSQNPRHKITKRGQNVTFRCDPISEHNRLYWYRQTLGQGPEFLTYFQNEAQLEKSRLLSDRFSAERPKGSFSTLEIQRTEQGDSAMYLCASRVSGEETQYFGPGTRLLVL.

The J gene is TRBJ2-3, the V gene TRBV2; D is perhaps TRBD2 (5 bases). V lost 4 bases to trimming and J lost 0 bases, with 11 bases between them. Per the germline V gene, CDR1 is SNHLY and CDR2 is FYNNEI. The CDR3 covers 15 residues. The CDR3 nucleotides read TGTGCCAGCAGTGCCGGGAAAACTAGCACAGATACGCAGTATTTT. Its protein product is CASSAGKTSTDTQYF. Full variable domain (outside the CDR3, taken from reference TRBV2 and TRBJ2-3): EPEVTQTPSHQVTQMGQEVILRCVPISNHLYFYWYRQILGQKVEFLVSFYNNEISEKSEIFDDQFSVERPDGSNFTLKIRSTKLEDSAMYFCASSAGKTSTDTQYFGPGTRLTVL.

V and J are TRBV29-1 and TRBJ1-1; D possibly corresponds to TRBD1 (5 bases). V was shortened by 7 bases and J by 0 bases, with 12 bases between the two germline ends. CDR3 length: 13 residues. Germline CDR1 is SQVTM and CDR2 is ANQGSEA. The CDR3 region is CSARQLMNTEAFF. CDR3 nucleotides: TGCAGCGCCCGACAGCTAATGAACACTGAAGCTTTCTTT.

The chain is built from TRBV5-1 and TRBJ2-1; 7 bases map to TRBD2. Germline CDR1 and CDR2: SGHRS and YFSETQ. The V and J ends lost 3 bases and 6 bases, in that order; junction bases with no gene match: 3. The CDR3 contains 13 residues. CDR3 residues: CASSYGGGNEQFF. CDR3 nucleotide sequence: TGCGCCAGCAGCTACGGCGGGGGCAATGAGCAGTTCTTC.

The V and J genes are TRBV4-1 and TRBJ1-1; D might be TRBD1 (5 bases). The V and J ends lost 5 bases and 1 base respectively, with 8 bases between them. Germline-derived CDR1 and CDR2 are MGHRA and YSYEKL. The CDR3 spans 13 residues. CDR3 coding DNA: TGCGCCAGCAGCTTACAGGAGAACACTGAAGCTTTCTTT. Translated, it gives CASSLQENTEAFF.

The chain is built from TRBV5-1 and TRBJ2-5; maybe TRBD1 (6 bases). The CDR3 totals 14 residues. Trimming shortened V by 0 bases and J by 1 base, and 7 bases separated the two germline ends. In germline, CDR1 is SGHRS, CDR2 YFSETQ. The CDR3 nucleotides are TGCGCCAGCAGCTTGGGAGGGGGCCAAGAGACCCAGTACTTC. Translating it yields CASSLGGGQETQYF.

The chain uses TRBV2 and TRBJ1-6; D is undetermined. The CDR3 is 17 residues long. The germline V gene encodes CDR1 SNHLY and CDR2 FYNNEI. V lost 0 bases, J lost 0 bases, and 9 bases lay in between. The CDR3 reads CASSEARVSSYNSPLHF. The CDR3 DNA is TGTGCCAGCAGTGAAGCGCGGGTTAGCTCCTATAATTCACCCCTCCACTTT. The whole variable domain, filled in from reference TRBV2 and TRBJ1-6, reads EPEVTQTPSHQVTQMGQEVILRCVPISNHLYFYWYRQILGQKVEFLVSFYNNEISEKSEIFDDQFSVERPDGSNFTLKIRSTKLEDSAMYFCASSEARVSSYNSPLHFGNGTRLTVT.

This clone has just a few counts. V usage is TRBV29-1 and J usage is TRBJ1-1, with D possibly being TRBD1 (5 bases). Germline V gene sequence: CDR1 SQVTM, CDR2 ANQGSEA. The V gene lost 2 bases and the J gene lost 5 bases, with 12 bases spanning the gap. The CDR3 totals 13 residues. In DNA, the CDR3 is TGCAGCGTTGAAAGGGGACTGAGGACTGAAGCTTTCTTT. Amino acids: CSVERGLRTEAFF. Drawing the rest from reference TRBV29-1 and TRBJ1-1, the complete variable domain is SAVISQKPSRDICQRGTSLTIQCQVDSQVTMMFWYRQQPGQSLTLIATANQGSEATYESGFVIDKFPISRPNLTFSTLTVSNMSPEDSSIYLCSVERGLRTEAFFGQGTRLTVV.

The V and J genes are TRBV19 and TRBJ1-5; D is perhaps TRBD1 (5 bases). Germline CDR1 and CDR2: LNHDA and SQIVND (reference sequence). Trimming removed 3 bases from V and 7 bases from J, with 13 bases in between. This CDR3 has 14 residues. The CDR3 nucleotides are TGTGCCAGTAGTATGGGGCAGGGAGGACAGCCCCAGCATTTT. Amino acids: CASSMGQGGQPQHF. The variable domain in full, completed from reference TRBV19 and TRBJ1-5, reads DGGITQSPKYLFRKEGQNVTLSCEQNLNHDAMYWYRQDPGQGLRLIYYSQIVNDFQKGDIAEGYSVSREKKESFPLTVTSAQKNPTAFYLCASSMGQGGQPQHFGDGTRLSIL.

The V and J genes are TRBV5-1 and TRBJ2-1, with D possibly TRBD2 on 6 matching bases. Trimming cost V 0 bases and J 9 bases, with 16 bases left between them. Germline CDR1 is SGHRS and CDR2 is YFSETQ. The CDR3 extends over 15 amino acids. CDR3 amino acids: CASSLAASGWGEQFF. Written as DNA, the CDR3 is TGCGCCAGCAGCTTGGCTGCGAGCGGGTGGGGTGAGCAGTTCTTC.

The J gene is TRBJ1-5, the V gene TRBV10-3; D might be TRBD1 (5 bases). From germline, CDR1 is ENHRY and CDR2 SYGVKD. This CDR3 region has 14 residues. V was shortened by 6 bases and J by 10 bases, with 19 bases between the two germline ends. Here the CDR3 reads CAIREGTGAQPQHF. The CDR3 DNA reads TGTGCCATCAGAGAGGGGACGGGAGCTCAACCCCAGCATTTT.

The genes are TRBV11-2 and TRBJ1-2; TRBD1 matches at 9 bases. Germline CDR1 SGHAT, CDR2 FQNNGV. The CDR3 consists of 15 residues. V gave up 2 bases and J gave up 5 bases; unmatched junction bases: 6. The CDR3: CASSLNRGQGYGYTF. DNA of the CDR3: TGTGCCAGCAGCTTAAACAGGGGGCAGGGTTATGGCTACACCTTC.

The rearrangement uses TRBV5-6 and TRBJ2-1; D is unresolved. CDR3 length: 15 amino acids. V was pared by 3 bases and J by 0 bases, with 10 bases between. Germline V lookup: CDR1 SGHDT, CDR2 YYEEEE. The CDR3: CASSSTPGSYNEQFF. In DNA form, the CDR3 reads TGTGCCAGCAGCTCCACCCCCGGCTCCTACAATGAGCAGTTCTTC. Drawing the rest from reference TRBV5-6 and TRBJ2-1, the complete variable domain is DAGVTQSPTHLIKTRGQQVTLRCSPKSGHDTVSWYQQALGQGPQFIFQYYEEEERQRGNFPDRFSGHQFPNYSSELNVNALLLGDSALYLCASSSTPGSYNEQFFGPGTRLTVL.

For the CDR3, the DNA is TGTGCCAGCAGCCCCAGTTCGAGCAATCAGCCCCAGCATTTT. It codes for CASSPSSSNQPQHF. This sequence joins TRBV7-9 and TRBJ1-5; D is ambiguous. The V gene lost 5 bases and the J gene lost 1 base, with 9 bases spanning the gap. There are 14 residues in the CDR3. Germline V gene sequence: CDR1 SEHNR, CDR2 FQNEAQ (reference sequence).

The CDR3: CASSQAGYGYTF. Here the CDR3 DNA reads TGTGCCAGCAGCCAAGCGGGGTATGGCTACACCTTC. V is TRBV14 and J is TRBJ1-2, with unresolved D. V dropped 1 base and J dropped 5 bases, with 5 bases sitting between them. The CDR3 runs to 12 residues. Germline CDR1 SGHDN, CDR2 FVKESK.

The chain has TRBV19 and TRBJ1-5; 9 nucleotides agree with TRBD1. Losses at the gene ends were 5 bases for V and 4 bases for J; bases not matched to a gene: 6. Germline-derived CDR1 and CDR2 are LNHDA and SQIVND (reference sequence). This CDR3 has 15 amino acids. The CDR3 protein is CASSVLGTGNQPQHF. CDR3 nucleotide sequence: TGTGCCAGTAGTGTACTCGGGACAGGGAATCAGCCCCAGCATTTT.

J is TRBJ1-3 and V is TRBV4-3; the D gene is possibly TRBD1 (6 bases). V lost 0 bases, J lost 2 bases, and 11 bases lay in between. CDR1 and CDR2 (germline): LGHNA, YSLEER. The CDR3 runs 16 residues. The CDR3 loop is CASSQDDRTPGNTIYF. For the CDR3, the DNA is TGCGCCAGCAGCCAAGACGACAGGACCCCTGGAAACACCATATATTTT.

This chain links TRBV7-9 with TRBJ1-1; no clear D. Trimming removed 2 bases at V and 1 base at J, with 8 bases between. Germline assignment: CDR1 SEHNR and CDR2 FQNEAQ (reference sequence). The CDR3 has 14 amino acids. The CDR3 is CASSLWAENTEAFF. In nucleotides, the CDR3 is TGTGCCAGCAGCTTATGGGCAGAGAACACTGAAGCTTTCTTT.

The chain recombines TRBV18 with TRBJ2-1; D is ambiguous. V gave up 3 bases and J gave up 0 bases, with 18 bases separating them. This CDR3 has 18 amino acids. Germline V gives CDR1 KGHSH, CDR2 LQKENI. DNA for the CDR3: TGTGCCAGCTCACCTCTGGAAAGACACCCTAACTCCTACAATGAGCAGTTCTTC. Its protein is CASSPLERHPNSYNEQFF.

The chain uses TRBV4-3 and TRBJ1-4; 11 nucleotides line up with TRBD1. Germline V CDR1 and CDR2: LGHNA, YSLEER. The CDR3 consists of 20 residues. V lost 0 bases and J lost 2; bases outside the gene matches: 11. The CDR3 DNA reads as TGCGCCAGCAGCCAAGATCCCATTACCGGGACAGGGGGGACTAATGAAAAACTGTTTTTT. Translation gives CASSQDPITGTGGTNEKLFF.

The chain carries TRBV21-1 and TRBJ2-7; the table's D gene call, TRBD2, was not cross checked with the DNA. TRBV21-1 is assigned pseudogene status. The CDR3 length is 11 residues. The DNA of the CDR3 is TGTGCCAGCAGCGAAGAGGGAGAGCAGTACGTC. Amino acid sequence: CASSEEGEQYV.

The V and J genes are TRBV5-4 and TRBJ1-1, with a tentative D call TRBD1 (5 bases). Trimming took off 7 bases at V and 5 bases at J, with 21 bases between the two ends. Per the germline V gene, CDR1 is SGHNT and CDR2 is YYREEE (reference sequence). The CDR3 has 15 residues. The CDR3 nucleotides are TGTGCCAGCGGCCTGATGGCCGTCGGGGGTACTGAAGCTTTCTTT. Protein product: CASGLMAVGGTEAFF.